This TCR beta chain was recovered during a study of T cells after yellow fever vaccination. Study-level results: Abundant bulk-derived clonotypes could contaminate FACS-sorted repertoires. Weaker overall was a secondary response that nonetheless peaked faster, on day 5 versus 15. Booster samples showed a return of most primary-vaccination clones (about 96% CD4, approximately 90% CD8).

UMIs were added to TCR cDNA along with a universal primer site when it was made by 5'RACE template switching. TCRdb reprocessed the 5' RACE reads with MiXCR, giving one entry per CDR3 protein. This table holds approximately 450,000 distinct CDR3 sequences, roughly a sixth found once. About this clonotype itself: Its target is not known.

This CDR3 contains 15 residues. Germline CDR1 is SGHTA and CDR2 is FQGNSA. V dropped 5 bases and J dropped 7 bases, with 18 bases sitting between them. The material was PBMCs, obtained before the yellow fever booster vaccination. The gene calls are TRBV7-2 and TRBJ2-1; D possibly corresponds to TRBD2 (6 bases). The TCR comes from a man between 18 and 29 years old who received the YFV17D yellow fever vaccine. Here the CDR3 reads CASSRGSPDGNEQFF. CDR3 in DNA: TGTGCCAGCAGCCGGGGGTCCCCCGACGGGAATGAGCAGTTCTTC.